This T cell receptor beta chain was documented in a study of beta chain features in type 1 diabetes (dated by TCRdb to the late 2010s). Concerning the study at large: Mean age, gender distribution, total cell number and subset yield were not different between patients and healthy donors. A total of some 100,000,000 sorted cells were examined across all samples, and a strong correlation was observed between cell number per subset and RNA yield. The study compared the TCRB repertoires of sorted circulating CD4+ T cell subsets in recently diagnosed type 1 diabetes patients with those in matched healthy donors. Whereas all 30 or so donors provided naive and central memory subsets, regulatory and stem cell-like memory subsets were isolated from just 8 patients and roughly eight healthy donors. Points the paper makes about the study in general: Naive, central memory and regulatory TCRB repertoires appeared more similar among patients than among healthy donors. A moderate but significant shortening of TCRB CDR3 length was observed in type 1 diabetes patients in all four CD4+ subsets. Sequencing cDNA rather than genomic DNA could over-represent highly expressing activated cells, although activation and CD3 levels did not differ between groups. At VDJ recombination sites, type 1 diabetes patients had fewer insertions and more deleted nucleotides, which implies abnormalities in thymic rearrangement. Only small numbers of individuals were included in the HLA sub-analyses, which left unresolved whether HLA type had any influence on TCRB rearrangement. Shorter templates might have been favored by PCR, but patient and control samples were amplified and corrected together, so both groups would have been affected equally by any skew.

The entire amount of isolated RNA was reverse transcribed using the High Capacity cDNA Reverse Transcription Kit, so the sequenced TCRB transcripts were expressed ones. Deep immunoSEQ sequencing was performed on naive, central memory and regulatory T cell samples, with an average of roughly 3.5 million total reads per sample. After sorted cells were lysed in RLT buffer, RNA was extracted with DNase-treated RNeasy Micro or Mini kits, with the choice depending on cell number. To prevent cross-contamination, each cell subset was processed individually, whereas patient and healthy donor samples were processed jointly. The immunoSEQ multiplex PCR was used to amplify TCRB sequences from cDNA, generating 87-bp fragments that spanned the CDR3 region. Amplicons were sequenced on the Illumina HiSeq platform. The authors' analysis ran thus. PCR bias was corrected computationally using synthetic template baselines, and reads within Hamming distance 2 were collapsed, with unmergeable singletons discarded. Reads were aligned against IMGT to assign V, D and J genes, CDR3 length and insertions or deletions at six rearrangement sites. Within each subset, clonotype counts were normalized to the number of sorted cells before true diversity and Gini coefficients were calculated with the tcR R package. Repertoire sharing was quantified using the overlap coefficient calculated on TCRB nucleotide sequences. Out-of-frame TCRB sequences from naive cells were analyzed to stand in for the pre-selection repertoire. TCRdb re-hosts the immuneACCESS table, in-frame sequences only. Its copies lack some clones; in the studies checked, an unresolved V gene accounts for under half of them, and the cause for the rest is not known. For V, J and clone size, that table is used; D and trimming come from the DNA. Across this sample there are hundreds of thousands of clones, with about an eighth seen only once. The ten largest clones represent 0.02% to 0.025% of the sample.

In its sample, this clone was seen a few times. Its antigen target is currently unknown. Per-base qualities were not stored, and no clone one base away is much larger. Each donor gave one peripheral blood draw, roughly 110 mL on average, collected into heparinised tubes. A BD FACSAria II and a panel including CD45RO, CCR7, CD25, CD127, CD95 and CD27 were used to sort naive, central memory, regulatory and stem cell-like memory CD4+ T cells. Every sorted population had a purity above 95%. PBMCs were separated immediately by Lymphoprep density gradient centrifugation and were stained directly, without being cultured. Samples were stained and sorted in pairs, with one healthy donor and one patient per experiment, so that batch effects were minimized. The germline V gene sets CDR1 to SNHLY and CDR2 to FYNNEI. Trimming at the junction amounts to 4 bases on V and 7 bases on J, and the germline ends lie 17 bases apart. The CDR3 numbers 15 residues from cysteine through phenylalanine. This entry keeps only the CDR3 DNA: 45 bases, framed from base 1.

The sample consisted of naive CD4+ T cells from blood. The sample's cell subset or site, from its label and the paper: true naive CD4+ T cells. The clonotype originates from a man between 18 and 35 years old with type 1 diabetes. The sequence is built from TRBV2 and TRBJ1-5; the D gene cannot be named for sure. The nucleotides read TGTGCCAGCAGTGGCCCTGCCCGTAAGGGACAGCCCCAGCATTTT. Its product reads: CASSGPARKGQPQHF.